Sequencing of this T cell receptor beta chain was carried out in a study of shared clonotypes between healthy human individuals. Comments on this clone: Antigen unknown.

Trimming pared 5 bases from V and 5 bases from J, leaving 15 bases between. The CDR3 is made up of 15 amino acids. Germline lookup yields CDR1 LGHNA and CDR2 YSLEER. Here immunoSEQ multiplex PCR was the method, and the copy in TCRdb shows in-frame clones only, minus some. The table lists some 2.1 million clones, approximately 94% of them singletons. Selected positively for CCR7 and CD45RO-negative, naive CD8 cells excluded terminally differentiated effector memory CD45RA+ cells. Each donor was a Caucasian adult residing in Nashville, Tennessee. Study-level results: Shared clonotypes: about 5% naive CD4, roughly 3.8% naive CD8, around 2.4% memory CD4, 0.4% to 0.45% memory CD8. In general, naive subsets displayed greater estimated richness than memory subsets did. It was only blood that was sampled, and tissue repertoires likely differ.

The sample taken for sequencing was naive CD8+ T cells sorted from blood. This rearrangement joins TRBV4-3 to TRBJ1-4; no clear D. The source of this sequence is a man younger than 35 in good health. The CDR3 sequence: CASSLEGQINEKLFF. CDR3 in DNA: TGCGCCAGCAGCTTAGAAGGGCAGATAAATGAAAAACTGTTTTTT.